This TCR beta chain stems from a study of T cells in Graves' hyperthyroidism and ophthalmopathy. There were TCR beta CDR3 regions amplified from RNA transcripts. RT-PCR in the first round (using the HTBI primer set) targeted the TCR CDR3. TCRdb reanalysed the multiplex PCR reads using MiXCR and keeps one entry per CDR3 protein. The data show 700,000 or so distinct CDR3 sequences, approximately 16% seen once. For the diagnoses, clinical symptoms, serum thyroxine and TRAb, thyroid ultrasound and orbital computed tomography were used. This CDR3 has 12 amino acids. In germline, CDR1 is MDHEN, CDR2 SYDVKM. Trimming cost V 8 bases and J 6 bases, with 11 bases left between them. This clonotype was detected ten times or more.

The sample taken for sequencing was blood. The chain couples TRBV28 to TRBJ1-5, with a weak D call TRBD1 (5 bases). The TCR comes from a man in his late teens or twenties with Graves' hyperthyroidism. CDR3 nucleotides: TGTGCCAGCGGACACCTCATTCAGCCCCAGCATTTT. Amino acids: CASGHLIQPQHF.